The 20 T cell receptor beta chains given below trace back to one sample, sequenced in a study of blood T cell repertoires in COVID-19. Profiled with immunoSEQ multiplex PCR; TCRdb holds only in-frame clones, not every one. The sample has more than 100,000 clones, about two thirds seen once; the top ten hold around 0.9%. The source material was peripheral blood. The source is a human donor with acute or convalescent COVID-19. The donor label of this sample is uncertain.

Concerning this clone: Other DNA sequences in the same sample also yield this CDR3. The V and J genes are TRBV4-1 and TRBJ1-5; D remains unclear. Germline loops: CDR1 MGHRA, CDR2 YSYEKL. Trimming left V 1 base short and J 5 bases short, with 6 bases between. The CDR3 has 13 residues. The CDR3 region is CASSQAGDQPQHF. In DNA form, the CDR3 reads TGCGCCAGCAGCCAAGCCGGGGATCAGCCCCAGCATTTT.

The chain has TRBV19 and TRBJ2-4, with D tentatively TRBD2 (6 bases). Germline assignment: CDR1 LNHDA and CDR2 SQIVND (reference sequence). The CDR3 spans 15 residues. V lost 5 bases and J 5 bases, leaving 16 bases between the germline ends. CDR3 bases: TGTGCCAGTAGTCGGCCCGCCCCGGGGGAAAACATTCAGTACTTC. This translates into CASSRPAPGENIQYF. Variable domain in full (rest from reference TRBV19 and TRBJ2-4): DGGITQSPKYLFRKEGQNVTLSCEQNLNHDAMYWYRQDPGQGLRLIYYSQIVNDFQKGDIAEGYSVSREKKESFPLTVTSAQKNPTAFYLCASSRPAPGENIQYFGAGTRLSVL.

Only a few counts were recorded for this clone. The rearrangement links TRBV29-1 to TRBJ2-2; TRBD1 matches at 8 bases. V was pared by 7 bases and J by 4 bases, with 5 bases of the junction left unmatched. Germline lookup yields CDR1 SQVTM and CDR2 ANQGSEA. The CDR3 has 13 residues. This CDR3 reads CSAQGASTGELFF. The CDR3 DNA sequence: TGCAGCGCCCAGGGGGCTTCCACCGGGGAGCTGTTTTTT.

The chain employs TRBV5-1 and TRBJ1-1, with TRBD1 matching 9 bases. Germline lookup yields CDR1 SGHRS and CDR2 YFSETQ. Germline trimming cut 4 bases from V and 4 bases from J; bases unmatched to any gene: 5. CDR3 length equals 14 residues. The CDR3 here is CASSVGQGFTEAFF. DNA of the CDR3: TGCGCCAGCAGCGTGGGACAGGGATTCACTGAAGCTTTCTTT.

This clone was seen only a few times. The chain couples TRBV2 to TRBJ2-1; 10 nucleotides agree with TRBD1. This CDR3 contains 16 residues. The junction had 8 bases not matched to a gene; V was cut back by 5 bases and J by 4 bases. Per germline, CDR1 SNHLY and CDR2 FYNNEI. The CDR3 is CASSTHVDRGYNEQFF. The CDR3 DNA reads as TGTGCCAGCAGTACCCACGTGGACAGGGGGTACAATGAGCAGTTCTTC.

The chain links TRBV18 to TRBJ1-4, with D perhaps matching TRBD1 (6 bases). The CDR3 length is 17 residues. Per the germline V gene, CDR1 is KGHSH and CDR2 is LQKENI. Trimming pared 3 bases from V and 0 bases from J, leaving 14 bases between. The CDR3 coding sequence is TGTGCCAGCTCACCCACGGTGAGGACAGCAACTAATGAAAAACTGTTTTTT. Protein: CASSPTVRTATNEKLFF.

The chain is built from TRBV7-2 and TRBJ2-3; D is unclear. The CDR3 sequence is 13 residues long. From germline, CDR1 is SGHTA and CDR2 FQGNSA. V was trimmed by 1 base and J by 3 bases, leaving 5 bases between them. CDR3 region: CASSLGQTDTQYF. The DNA of the CDR3 is TGTGCCAGCAGCTTAGGGCAGACAGATACGCAGTATTTT. Based on the CDR3 plus reference TRBV7-2 and TRBJ2-3, the full variable domain is GAGVSQSPSNKVTEKGKDVELRCDPISGHTALYWYRQSLGQGLEFLIYFQGNSAPDKSGLPSDRFSAERTGGSVSTLTIQRTQQEDSAVYLCASSLGQTDTQYFGPGTRLTVL.

In its sample, this clone was seen a few times. The V gene is TRBV2, the J gene TRBJ2-3; 8 bases line up with TRBD2. The germline V gene has CDR1 SNHLY and CDR2 FYNNEI. With V trimmed by 3 bases and J by 3 bases, 5 bases remained unmatched. The CDR3 length is 15 residues. CDR3 amino acids: CASSDEGLGTDTQYF. The DNA for the CDR3 is TGTGCCAGCAGTGATGAGGGACTAGGGACAGATACGCAGTATTTT.

This clone was picked up a small number of times. The chain recombines TRBV11-2 with TRBJ2-1; 12 bases agree with TRBD2. CDR1 is SGHAT and CDR2 is FQNNGV in the germline V gene. J lost 3 bases, V lost 3 bases, and 3 bases had no gene match. The CDR3 totals 16 residues. The CDR3 loop is CASSLELAGGYNEQFF. The DNA of the CDR3 is TGTGCCAGCAGCTTGGAACTAGCGGGGGGCTACAATGAGCAGTTCTTC.

With respect to this clone: Other nucleotide sequences in the sample specify the same CDR3. V and J are TRBV5-1 and TRBJ1-1, with D perhaps TRBD1 (6 bases). V gave up 3 bases and J gave up 5 bases, with 11 bases separating them. Germline V CDR1 and CDR2: SGHRS, YFSETQ. This CDR3 spans 13 amino acids. This CDR3 reads CASSSQGRTEAFF. The CDR3 nucleotides read TGCGCCAGCAGCTCACAGGGTAGGACTGAAGCTTTCTTT. The whole variable domain, filled in from reference TRBV5-1 and TRBJ1-1, reads KAGVTQTPRYLIKTRGQQVTLSCSPISGHRSVSWYQQTPGQGLQFLFEYFSETQRNKGNFPGRFSGRQFSNSRSEMNVSTLELGDSALYLCASSSQGRTEAFFGQGTRLTVV.

This chain connects TRBV23-1 to TRBJ1-5; D is possibly TRBD1 (5 bases). TRBV23-1 is marked as an open reading frame, function uncertain. This CDR3 spans 13 amino acids. Trimming removed 7 bases at V and 10 bases at J, with 17 bases between. CDR3 residues: CASTKGRGGPQHF. In nucleotides, the CDR3 is TGCGCCAGCACCAAGGGGAGGGGCGGTCCCCAGCATTTT.

This clone was counted a few times. The genes are TRBV28 and TRBJ1-6; 7 nucleotides match TRBD1. The length of the CDR3 is 13 residues. With V trimmed by 7 bases and J by 6 bases, 3 bases remained unmatched. Germline V gives CDR1 MDHEN, CDR2 SYDVKM. This CDR3 reads CASIQGSNSPLHF. CDR3 coding DNA: TGTGCCAGCATACAGGGGAGTAATTCACCCCTCCACTTT.

This clone was counted a single time. The V and J genes are TRBV30 and TRBJ1-6; D unclear. Trimming removed 2 bases at V and 9 bases at J, with 14 bases between. The length of the CDR3 is 14 residues. Per germline, CDR1 GTSNPN and CDR2 SVGIG (reference sequence). The CDR3 DNA sequence: TGTGCCTGGAGTCGCGGGTCCGGGAGTTCACCCCTCCACTTT. Translated: CAWSRGSGSSPLHF.

This clone has a single count. The chain links TRBV19 to TRBJ1-5; D is possibly TRBD1 (6 bases). Trimming left V 3 bases short and J 1 base short, with 16 bases between. From germline, CDR1 is LNHDA and CDR2 SQIVND (reference sequence). The CDR3 spans 17 residues. CDR3 sequence: CASSILGQPTSNQPQHF. CDR3 DNA: TGTGCCAGTAGTATTCTCGGACAGCCCACAAGCAATCAGCCCCAGCATTTT.

The genes are TRBV11-2 and TRBJ2-3, with D maybe TRBD2 (6 bases). Trimming stripped 4 bases from V and 8 bases from J, with 13 bases between. Germline V gene data show CDR1 as SGHAT and CDR2 as FQNNGV. The CDR3 is 13 amino acids. As DNA, the CDR3 is TGTGCCAGCAGCTGGGAGGAGAGAGCTACGCAGTATTTT. Protein product: CASSWEERATQYF.

This clone was seen only a few times. The chain combines TRBV4-1 with TRBJ1-2; D is perhaps TRBD1 (6 bases). This CDR3 has 15 residues. Trimming left V 4 bases short and J 4 bases short, with 16 bases between. Germline lookup yields CDR1 MGHRA and CDR2 YSYEKL. DNA for the CDR3: TGCGCCAGCAGCCCCTTTTTGGGGGCTGGCTATGGCTACACCTTC. The encoded protein is CASSPFLGAGYGYTF.

The gene calls are TRBV12-3 or TRBV12-4 and TRBJ2-7, with D possibly matching TRBD2 (5 bases). V was cut by 3 bases and J by 0 bases, with 6 bases left in between. The CDR3 is made up of 13 amino acids. The CDR3 sequence is CASSFGVSYEQYF. The CDR3 DNA follows: TGTGCCAGCAGTTTCGGGGTCTCCTACGAGCAGTACTTC.

This clone has a single count. The V call is TRBV24-1, the J call TRBJ1-5; unclear D gene. Germline V gene data show CDR1 as KGHDR and CDR2 as SFDVKD. With 2 bases removed from V and 1 base from J, the gap between germline ends came to 5 bases. The CDR3 has 14 amino acids. CDR3 protein: CATSDSRSNQPQHF. CDR3 sequence (DNA): TGTGCCACCAGTGATTCTAGGAGCAATCAGCCCCAGCATTTT.

This clone was recorded a few times. The chain links TRBV7-2 to TRBJ2-5; D call uncertain. Trimming removed 2 bases from V and 5 bases from J, with 9 bases in between. This CDR3 spans 13 amino acids. Germline assignment: CDR1 SGHTA and CDR2 FQGNSA. The CDR3 reads CASSLSRRETQYF. The CDR3 DNA reads TGTGCCAGCAGCTTATCGCGGCGGGAGACCCAGTACTTC.

This sequence joins TRBV30 and TRBJ1-6; D possibly corresponds to TRBD1 (6 bases). This CDR3 has 14 residues. Between the trimmed V and J ends, which lost 0 bases and 10 bases, there was a span of 13 bases. CDR1 is GTSNPN, CDR2 SVGIG, per germline (reference sequence). The DNA of the CDR3 is TGTGCCTGGAGTGTGGACAGCAACGCATCACCCCTCCACTTT. This gives the protein CAWSVDSNASPLHF.